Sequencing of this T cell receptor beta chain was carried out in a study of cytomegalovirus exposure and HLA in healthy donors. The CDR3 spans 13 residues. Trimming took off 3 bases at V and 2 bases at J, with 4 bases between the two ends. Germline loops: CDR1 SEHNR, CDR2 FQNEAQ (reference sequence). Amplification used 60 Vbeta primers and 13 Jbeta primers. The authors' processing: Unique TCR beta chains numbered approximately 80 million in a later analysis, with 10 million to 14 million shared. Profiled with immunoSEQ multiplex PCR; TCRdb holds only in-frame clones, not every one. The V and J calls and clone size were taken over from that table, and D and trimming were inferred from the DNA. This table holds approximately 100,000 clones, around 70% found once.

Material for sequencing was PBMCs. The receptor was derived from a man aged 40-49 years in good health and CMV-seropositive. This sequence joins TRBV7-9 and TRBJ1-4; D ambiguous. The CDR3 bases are TGTGCCAGCAGCTTCGAGACTAATGAAAAACTGTTTTTT. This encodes CASSFETNEKLFF.